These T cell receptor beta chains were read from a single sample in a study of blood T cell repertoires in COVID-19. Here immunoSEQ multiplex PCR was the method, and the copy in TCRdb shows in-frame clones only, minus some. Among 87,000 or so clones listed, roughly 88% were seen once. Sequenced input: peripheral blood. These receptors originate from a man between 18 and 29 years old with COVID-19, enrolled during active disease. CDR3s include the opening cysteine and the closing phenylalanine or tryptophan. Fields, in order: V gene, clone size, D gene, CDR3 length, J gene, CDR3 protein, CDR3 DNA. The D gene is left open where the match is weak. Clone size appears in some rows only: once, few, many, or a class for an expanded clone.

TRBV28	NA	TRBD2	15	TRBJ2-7	CASSLRLAGLYEQYF	TGTGCCAGCAGCCTAAGACTAGCGGGGCTTTACGAGCAGTACTTC
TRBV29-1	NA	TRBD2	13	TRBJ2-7	CSANSLSGSKQYF	TGCAGCGCTAATTCCCTTAGCGGGAGTAAGCAGTACTTC
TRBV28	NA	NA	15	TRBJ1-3	CASFSDRTIRNTIYF	TGTGCCAGCTTTTCAGACAGGACAATTCGTAACACCATATATTTT
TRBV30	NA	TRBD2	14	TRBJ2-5	CAWSVGLEVETQYF	TGTGCCTGGAGTGTGGGACTAGAGGTAGAGACCCAGTACTTC
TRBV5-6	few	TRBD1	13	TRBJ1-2	CASSFPTGGGYTF	TGTGCCAGCAGCTTCCCGACAGGGGGAGGTTACACCTTC
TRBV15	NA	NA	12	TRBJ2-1	CATQKGANEQFF	TGTGCCACCCAGAAAGGGGCTAATGAGCAGTTCTTC
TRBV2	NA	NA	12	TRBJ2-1	CASSEARGTQFF	TGTGCCAGCAGTGAAGCTAGAGGGACTCAGTTCTTC
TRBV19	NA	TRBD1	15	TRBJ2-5	CASSNLEGGFETQYF	TGTGCCAGTAGTAATCTTGAAGGGGGCTTCGAGACCCAGTACTTC
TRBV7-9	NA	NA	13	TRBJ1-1	CASSLGGQEDAFF	TGTGCCAGCAGCCTAGGGGGGCAGGAGGATGCTTTCTTT
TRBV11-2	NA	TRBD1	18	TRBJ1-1	CASSLVLGRGVANTEAFF	TGTGCCAGCAGCTTAGTTTTGGGCAGGGGGGTGGCGAACACTGAAGCTTTCTTT
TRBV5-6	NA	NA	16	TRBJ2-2	CASSFFGLAGTGELFF	TGTGCCAGCAGCTTTTTCGGGCTAGCTGGTACCGGGGAGCTGTTTTTT
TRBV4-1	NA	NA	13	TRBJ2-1	CASSRQKDNEQFF	TGCGCCAGCAGCAGACAGAAAGACAATGAGCAGTTCTTC
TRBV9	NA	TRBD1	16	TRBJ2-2	CASSARTGPGTGELFF	TGTGCCAGCAGCGCCCGGACAGGGCCTGGAACCGGGGAGCTGTTTTTT
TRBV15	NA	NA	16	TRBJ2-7	CATSRLEGDSSYEQYF	TGTGCCACCAGCAGGTTAGAGGGGGATAGCTCCTACGAGCAGTACTTC
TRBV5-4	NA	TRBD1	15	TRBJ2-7	CASSLRTGGDYEQYF	TGTGCCAGCAGCCTTAGGACAGGGGGGGACTACGAGCAGTACTTC
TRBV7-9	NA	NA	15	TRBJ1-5	CASSLDGGFNQPQHF	TGTGCCAGCAGCTTAGACGGAGGATTCAATCAGCCCCAGCATTTT
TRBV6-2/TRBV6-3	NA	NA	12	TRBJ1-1	CASSPGVTEAFF	TGTGCCAGCAGTCCAGGGGTGACTGAAGCTTTCTTT
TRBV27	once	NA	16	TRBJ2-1	CASRQTATDYYNEQFF	TGTGCCAGCAGACAAACTGCTACGGACTATTACAATGAGCAGTTCTTC
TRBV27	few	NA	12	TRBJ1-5	CASSHPGQPQHF	TGTGCCAGCAGCCACCCAGGTCAGCCCCAGCATTTT
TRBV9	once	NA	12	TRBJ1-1	CASSGGNTEAFF	TGTGCCAGCAGCGGCGGTAACACTGAAGCTTTCTTT
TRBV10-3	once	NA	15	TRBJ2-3	CAISESEGLADTQYF	TGTGCCATCAGTGAGTCGGAGGGCCTCGCAGATACGCAGTATTTT
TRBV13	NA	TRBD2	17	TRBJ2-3	CASSAGTSGGSTDTQYF	TGTGCCAGCAGCGCCGGGACTAGCGGGGGTAGCACAGATACGCAGTATTTT
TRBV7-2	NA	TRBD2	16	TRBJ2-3	CASSLGTSGSTDTQYF	TGTGCCAGCAGCTTAGGGACTAGCGGGAGCACAGATACGCAGTATTTT
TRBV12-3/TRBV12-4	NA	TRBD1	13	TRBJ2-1	CASSMGQYNEQFF	TGTGCCAGCAGCATGGGACAGTACAATGAGCAGTTCTTC
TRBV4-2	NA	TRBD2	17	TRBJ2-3	CASSQGVAGGLTDTQYF	TGTGCCAGCAGCCAAGGGGTCGCGGGAGGCCTCACAGATACGCAGTATTTT
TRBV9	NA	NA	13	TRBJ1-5	CASSATGNQPQHF	TGTGCCAGCAGCGCCACAGGTAATCAGCCCCAGCATTTT
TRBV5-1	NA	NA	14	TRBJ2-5	CASMKEAEQETQYF	TGCGCCAGCATGAAAGAGGCTGAACAAGAGACCCAGTACTTC
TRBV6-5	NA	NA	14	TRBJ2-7	CASSWGGARYEQYF	TGTGCCAGCAGTTGGGGGGGGGCGCGTTACGAGCAGTACTTC
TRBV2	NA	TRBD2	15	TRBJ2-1	CASLAQLAGYNEQFF	TGTGCCAGCCTTGCCCAATTAGCGGGATACAATGAGCAGTTCTTC
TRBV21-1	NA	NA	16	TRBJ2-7	CASSTEQVVRSYEQYF	TGTGCCAGCAGCACCGAACAGGTGGTACGCTCCTACGAGCAGTACTTC
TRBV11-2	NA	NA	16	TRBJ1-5	CASSLIRQDSNQPQHF	TGTGCCAGTAGCTTAATCCGGCAGGATAGCAATCAGCCCCAGCATTTT
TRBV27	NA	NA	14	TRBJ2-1	CASSPIGGGNEQFF	TGTGCCAGCAGCCCCATTGGGGGAGGCAATGAGCAGTTCTTC
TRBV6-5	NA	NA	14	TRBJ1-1	CASIGRGLNTEAFF	TGTGCCAGCATCGGACGGGGTCTGAACACTGAAGCTTTCTTT
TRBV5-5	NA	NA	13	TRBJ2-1	CASSSGVHNEQFF	TGTGCCAGCAGCAGTGGAGTCCACAATGAGCAGTTCTTC
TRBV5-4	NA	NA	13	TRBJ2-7	CASSFAGFYEQYF	TGTGCCAGCAGCTTTGCAGGGTTCTACGAGCAGTACTTC
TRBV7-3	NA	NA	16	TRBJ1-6	CASSKEGWPTRSPLHF	TGTGCCAGCAGCAAGGAGGGGTGGCCTACTCGGTCACCCCTCCACTTT
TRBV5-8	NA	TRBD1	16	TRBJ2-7	CASSSEDQTGRNEQYF	TGTGCCAGCAGCTCTGAAGACCAGACAGGGCGGAACGAGCAGTACTTC
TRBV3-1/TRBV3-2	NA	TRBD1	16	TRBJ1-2	CASSQEGEDRVHGYTF	TGTGCCAGCAGCCAAGAAGGAGAGGACAGGGTCCATGGCTACACCTTC
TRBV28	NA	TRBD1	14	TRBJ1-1	CASSRTGVNTEAFF	TGTGCCAGCAGCCGGACAGGGGTGAACACTGAAGCTTTCTTT
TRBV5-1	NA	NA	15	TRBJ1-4	CASSLNGGFGEKLLF	TGCGCCAGCAGCTTGAACGGGGGGTTTGGAGAAAAACTGCTTTTT
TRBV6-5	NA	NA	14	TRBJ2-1	CASSPLTVYNEQFF	TGTGCCAGCAGTCCTCTGACAGTCTACAATGAGCAGTTCTTC
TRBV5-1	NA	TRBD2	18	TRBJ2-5	CASSLEGLAGGSLETQYF	TGCGCCAGCAGCTTGGAGGGACTAGCGGGAGGGTCCTTGGAGACCCAGTACTTC
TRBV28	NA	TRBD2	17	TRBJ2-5	CASSLSLAGTYQETQYF	TGTGCCAGCAGTTTAAGTCTAGCGGGGACGTACCAAGAGACCCAGTACTTC
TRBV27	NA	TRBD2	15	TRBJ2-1	CASSLWGSGSNEQFF	TGTGCCAGCAGTTTATGGGGTAGCGGGAGCAATGAGCAGTTCTTC
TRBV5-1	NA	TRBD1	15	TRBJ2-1	CASSRTGEMGNEQFF	TGCGCCAGCAGCAGGACAGGGGAGATGGGAAATGAGCAGTTCTTC
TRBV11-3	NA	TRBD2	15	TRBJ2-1	CASSLFGTTYNEQFF	TGTGCCAGCAGCTTATTTGGGACTACCTACAATGAGCAGTTCTTC
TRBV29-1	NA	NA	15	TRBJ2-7	CSVETDKGKSYEQYF	TGCAGCGTTGAAACGGACAAGGGGAAATCCTACGAGCAGTACTTC
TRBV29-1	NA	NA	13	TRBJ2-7	CSVGPGNSYEQYF	TGCAGCGTTGGTCCCGGGAATTCCTACGAGCAGTACTTC
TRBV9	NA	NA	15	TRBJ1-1	CASSSGAGLGTEAFF	TGTGCCAGCAGTTCTGGGGCAGGATTGGGCACTGAAGCTTTCTTT
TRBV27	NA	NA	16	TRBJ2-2	CASGTLTSTNTGELFF	TGTGCCAGCGGGACTCTAACAAGCACGAACACCGGGGAGCTGTTTTTT
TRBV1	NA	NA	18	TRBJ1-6	CTSSQGTPGTESRSPLHF	TGCACCAGCAGCCAAGGTACCCCCGGGACAGAGTCTCGTTCACCCCTCCACTTT
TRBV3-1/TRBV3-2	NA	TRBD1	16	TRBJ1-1	CASSQTGDRLNTEAFF	TGTGCCAGCAGCCAGACGGGGGACAGATTAAACACTGAAGCTTTCTTT
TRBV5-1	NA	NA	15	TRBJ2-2	CASSLALGVTGELFF	TGCGCCAGCAGCTTGGCCCTCGGTGTAACCGGGGAGCTGTTTTTT
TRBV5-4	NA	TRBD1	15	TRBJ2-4	CASSRTGGGENIQYF	TGTGCCAGCAGCCGGACAGGGGGCGGCGAAAACATTCAGTACTTC